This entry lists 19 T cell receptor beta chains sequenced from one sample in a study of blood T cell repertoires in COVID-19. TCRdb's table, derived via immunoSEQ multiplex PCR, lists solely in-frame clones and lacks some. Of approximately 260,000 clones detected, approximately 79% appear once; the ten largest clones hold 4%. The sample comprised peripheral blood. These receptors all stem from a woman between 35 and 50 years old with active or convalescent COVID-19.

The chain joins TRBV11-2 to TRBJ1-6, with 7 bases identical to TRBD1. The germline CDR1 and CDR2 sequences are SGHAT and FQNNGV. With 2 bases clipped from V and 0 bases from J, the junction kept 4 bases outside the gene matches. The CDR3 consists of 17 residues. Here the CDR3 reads CASSLSGGFSYNSPLHF. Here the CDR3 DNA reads TGTGCCAGCAGCTTATCAGGGGGGTTCTCCTATAATTCACCCCTCCACTTT.

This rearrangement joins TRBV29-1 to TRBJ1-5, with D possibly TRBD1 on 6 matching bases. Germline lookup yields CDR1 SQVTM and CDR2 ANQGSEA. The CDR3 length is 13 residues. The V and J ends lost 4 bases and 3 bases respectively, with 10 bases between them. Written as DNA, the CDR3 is TGCAGCGTTGGGGACACCTACAATCAGCCCCAGCATTTT. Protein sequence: CSVGDTYNQPQHF.

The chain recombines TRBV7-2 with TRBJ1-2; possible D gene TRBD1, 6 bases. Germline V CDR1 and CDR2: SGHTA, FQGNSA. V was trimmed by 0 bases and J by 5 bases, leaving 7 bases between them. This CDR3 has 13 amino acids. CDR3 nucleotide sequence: TGTGCCAGCAGCTTAGCGGACAGATATGGCTACACCTTC. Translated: CASSLADRYGYTF.

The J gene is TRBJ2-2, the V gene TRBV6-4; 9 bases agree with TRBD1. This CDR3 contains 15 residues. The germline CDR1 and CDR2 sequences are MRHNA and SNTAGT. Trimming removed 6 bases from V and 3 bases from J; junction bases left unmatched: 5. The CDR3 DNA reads TGTGCCAGCAGCCGACAGGGGGAGGACACCGGGGAGCTGTTTTTT. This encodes CASSRQGEDTGELFF.

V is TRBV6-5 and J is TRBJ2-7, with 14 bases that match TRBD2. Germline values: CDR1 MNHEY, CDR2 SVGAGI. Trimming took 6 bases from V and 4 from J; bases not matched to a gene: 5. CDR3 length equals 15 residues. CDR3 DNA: TGTGCCAGCAGGGCTGGGACTAGCGGGGGATACGAGCAGTACGTC. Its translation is CASRAGTSGGYEQYV.

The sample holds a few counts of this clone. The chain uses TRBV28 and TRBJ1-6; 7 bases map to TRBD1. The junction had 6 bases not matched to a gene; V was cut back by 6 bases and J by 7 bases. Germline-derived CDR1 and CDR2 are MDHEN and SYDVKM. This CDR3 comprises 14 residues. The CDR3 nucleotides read TGTGCCAGCAGCCCTGGGACAGCAAATTCACCCCTCCACTTT. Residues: CASSPGTANSPLHF. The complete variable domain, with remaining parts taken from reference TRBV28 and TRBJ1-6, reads DVKVTQSSRYLVKRTGEKVFLECVQDMDHENMFWYRQDPGLGLRLIYFSYDVKMKEKGDIPEGYSVSREKKERFSLILESASTNQTSMYLCASSPGTANSPLHFGNGTRLTVT.

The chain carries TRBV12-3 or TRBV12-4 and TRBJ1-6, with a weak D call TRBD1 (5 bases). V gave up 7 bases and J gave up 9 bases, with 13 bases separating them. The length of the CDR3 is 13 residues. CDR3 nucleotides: TGTGCCAGCATGGGGCAGCCGGGTTCACCCCTCCACTTT. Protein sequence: CASMGQPGSPLHF.

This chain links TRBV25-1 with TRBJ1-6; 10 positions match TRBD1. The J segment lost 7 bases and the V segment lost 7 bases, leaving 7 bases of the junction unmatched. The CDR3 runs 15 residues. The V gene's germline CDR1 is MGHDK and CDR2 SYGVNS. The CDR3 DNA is TGTGCCAGCAACAAAAGGGGACAGGGGAATTCACCCCTCCACTTT. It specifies CASNKRGQGNSPLHF.

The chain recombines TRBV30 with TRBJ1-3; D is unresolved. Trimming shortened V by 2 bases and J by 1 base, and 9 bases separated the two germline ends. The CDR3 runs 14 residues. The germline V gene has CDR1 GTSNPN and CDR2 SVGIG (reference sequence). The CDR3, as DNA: TGTGCCTGGAGTCCAGTCCAATCTGGAAACACCATATATTTT. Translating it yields CAWSPVQSGNTIYF.

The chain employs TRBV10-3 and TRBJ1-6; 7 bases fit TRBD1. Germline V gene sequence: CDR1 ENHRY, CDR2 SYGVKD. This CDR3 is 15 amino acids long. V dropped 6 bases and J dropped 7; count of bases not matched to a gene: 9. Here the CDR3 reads CAISPGTEGNSPLHF. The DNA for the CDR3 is TGTGCCATCAGCCCCGGGACAGAGGGGAATTCACCCCTCCACTTT.

The CDR3 DNA reads as TGCGCCAGCAGGGAACAACAGGGGGCGGCTTTCTTT. Its translation is CASREQQGAAFF. V is TRBV10-2 and J is TRBJ1-1; 9 nucleotides match TRBD1. The CDR3 runs to 12 residues. Germline V gives CDR1 WSHSY, CDR2 SAAADI. After removal of 6 bases from V and 11 bases from J, the junction contained 7 bases not matched to a gene.

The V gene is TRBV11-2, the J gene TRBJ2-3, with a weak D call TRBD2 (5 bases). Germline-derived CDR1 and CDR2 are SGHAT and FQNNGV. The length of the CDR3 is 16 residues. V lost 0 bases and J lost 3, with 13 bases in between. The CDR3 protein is CASSLDPPGGTDTQYF. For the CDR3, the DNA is TGTGCCAGCAGCTTAGATCCACCCGGCGGGACAGATACGCAGTATTTT.

The CDR3 DNA reads as TGTGCCAGCAGTGAACTTCTAGGCAGGGACATCTACAATGAGCAGTTCTTC. It translates to CASSELLGRDIYNEQFF. V usage is TRBV6-1 and J usage is TRBJ2-1; perhaps TRBD1 as D (6 bases). Germline V gene sequence: CDR1 MNHNS, CDR2 SASEGT. This CDR3 is built from 17 residues. Trimming took off 2 bases at V and 3 bases at J, with 17 bases between the two ends.

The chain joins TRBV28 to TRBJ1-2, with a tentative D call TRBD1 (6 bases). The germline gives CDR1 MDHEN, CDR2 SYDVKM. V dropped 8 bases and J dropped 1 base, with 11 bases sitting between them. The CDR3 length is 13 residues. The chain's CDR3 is CASLSQGNYGYTF. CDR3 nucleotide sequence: TGTGCCAGCCTCTCACAGGGTAACTATGGCTACACCTTC.

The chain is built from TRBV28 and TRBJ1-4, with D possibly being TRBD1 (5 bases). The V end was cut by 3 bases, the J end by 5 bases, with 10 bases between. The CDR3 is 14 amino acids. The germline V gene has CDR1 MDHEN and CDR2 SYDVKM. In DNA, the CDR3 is TGTGCCAGCAGTTTCGGGGGTGTGAATGAAAAACTGTTTTTT. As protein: CASSFGGVNEKLFF.

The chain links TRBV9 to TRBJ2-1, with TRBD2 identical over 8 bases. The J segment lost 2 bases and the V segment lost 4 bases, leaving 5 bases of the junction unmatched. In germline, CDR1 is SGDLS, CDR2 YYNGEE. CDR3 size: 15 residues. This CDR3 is CASSLSGVPYNEQFF. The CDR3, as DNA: TGTGCCAGCAGCCTTAGCGGGGTGCCCTACAATGAGCAGTTCTTC. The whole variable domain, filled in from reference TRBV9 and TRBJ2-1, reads DSGVTQTPKHLITATGQRVTLRCSPRSGDLSVYWYQQSLDQGLQFLIQYYNGEERAKGNILERFSAQQFPDLHSELNLSSLELGDSALYFCASSLSGVPYNEQFFGPGTRLTVL.

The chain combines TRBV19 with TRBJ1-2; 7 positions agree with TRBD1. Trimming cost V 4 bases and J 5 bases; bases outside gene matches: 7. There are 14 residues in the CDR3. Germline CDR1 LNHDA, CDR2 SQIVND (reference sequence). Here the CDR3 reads CASSTMGTAYGYTF. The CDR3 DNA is TGTGCCAGTAGTACAATGGGGACAGCATATGGCTACACCTTC.

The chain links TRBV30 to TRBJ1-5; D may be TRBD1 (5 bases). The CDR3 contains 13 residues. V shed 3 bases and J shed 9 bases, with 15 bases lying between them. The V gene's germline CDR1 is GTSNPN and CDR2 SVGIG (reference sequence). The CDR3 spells CAWSAGGERPQHF. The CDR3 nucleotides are TGTGCCTGGAGCGCGGGGGGAGAGCGGCCCCAGCATTTT.

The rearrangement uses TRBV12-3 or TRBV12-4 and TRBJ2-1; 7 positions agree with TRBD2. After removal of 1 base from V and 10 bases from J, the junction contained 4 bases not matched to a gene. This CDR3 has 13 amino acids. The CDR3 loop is CASSLVPSGEQFF. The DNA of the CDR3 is TGTGCCAGCAGTTTAGTCCCTAGCGGAGAGCAGTTCTTC.